This TCR beta chain was observed in a study of shared clonotypes between healthy human individuals (dated by TCRdb to 2019 to 2021). For context, the study as a whole: A couple of women and a few men aged 18 to 49 years were included in the cohort. For each donor, CD4 naive and CD4 memory were each given three plates, CD8 naive was given two plates, and CD8 memory was given one plate. The study deeply sequenced blood TCR repertoires of about 5 healthy adults to estimate repertoire size and the extent of clonotype sharing between individuals. Different laboratories and diverse techniques were used to prepare libraries and sequence TCR repertoires, to increase sequencing depth and limit assay-specific biases. Between about 0.85 and 9.5 billion PBMCs per donor were obtained by leukapheresis.

Comments on this clone: It lacks a known antigen. Nothing much larger sits one base from this clone, and base qualities are not available.

Summary of the overall study and its limitations: Higher generation probabilities were observed for clonotypes shared by all four sorted-subset donors than for non-shared clonotypes. Larger estimated clonotype richness was generally found for naive subsets than for memory subsets. Sharing across several donors was observed for roughly 5% of naive CD4, over 3% of naive CD8, over 2% of memory CD4, and roughly 0.4% of memory CD8 clonotypes. Pairwise subsampling indicated that sequencing depth was expected to affect the degree of clonotype sharing among donors. Even with the large sequencing depth, rarefaction of the sorted-subset datasets indicated that sequencing was incomplete. Sampling was restricted to blood, and TCR repertoires in tissues likely differ from the TCR repertoires found in blood. The small number of donors limited the genetic and exposure-history diversity represented.

Using the deep immunoSEQ assay, multiplex PCR amplified TCR CDR3 regions from genomic DNA. Genomic DNA extracted from each cell subset was distributed evenly over all wells of several immunoSEQ 96-well plates, and each plate served as one replicate. For sorted subsets, each replicate PCR was loaded with 200 ng genomic DNA, equivalent to about 30,000 T cell genomes. Purified libraries were quantified with a Qubit 3.0 fluorometer, sized on a Bioanalyzer 2100, and re-quantified with the KAPA Library Quantification kit. A separate single-read 150-cycle Illumina NextSeq 550 flow cell was used to sequence each immunoSEQ 96-well plate. The original pipeline was this. Because the immunoSEQ output included only junctional sequences and no quality scores, the filtering could not be the same as the filtering used for full-length reads. Sequences were annotated with PyIR, a Python wrapper for IgBLAST v1.9, and V/J genes and CDR3 were assigned using IMGT germline references. Reads with weak V/J assignments (E-value above 1e-6), missing CDR3, stop codons, out-of-frame junctions, or ambiguous translated residues were removed. A V3J clonotype was defined by an identical inferred V gene, J gene, and CDR3 amino acid sequence. Percentage overlap between repertoires was calculated by dividing the number of shared unique clonotypes by the size of the smaller repertoire. Richness of each repertoire was evaluated using RTK rarefaction, the Chao1 estimator, and Recon v2.1 estimates of unobserved clonotypes. Generation probabilities for all TCRbeta clonotypes obtained by the gDNA method from four donors were computed using OLGA. TCRdb took this table from immuneACCESS and kept in-frame rearrangements with V and J called. Such tables lack part of the clones; where checked against another copy, unresolved V genes explain under half of the gap, and the rest is unexplained. The V and J calls and the clone size are those of that table, but D and trimming were determined from the DNA. Here the sample has some 2,000,000 clones; 90% to 95% occur a single time. Of the sample, 0.1% to 0.15% is held by the ten largest clones.

Healthy HIV-negative adults with no recently reported acute infections or vaccinations were included as donors. All donors were Caucasian adults living in Nashville, Tennessee, USA. Magnetic negative selection was used to enrich CD4+ T cells, after which naive cells were positively selected on CD45RA and the negative fraction became the memory subset. Blood was obtained by leukapheresis, after which PBMCs were separated by Ficoll-Histopaque density gradient centrifugation and cryopreserved in liquid nitrogen vapor phase. Analytical flow cytometry was used to check the purity and quantity of each magnetically sorted T cell population. From each sorted fraction, genomic DNA was isolated and quantified by UV absorbance on a Nanodrop 2000c. Sequenced: naive CD4+ T cells sorted from blood. What the cell subset or site label conveys for this sample: CD45RA+ positively selected. This clonotype originated in a man aged 18 to 29 in good health.

The sequenced DNA: TGTGCCAGCAGTGATCTTAGCGGGCTCTCCTACGAGCAGTACTTC. Its translation is CASSDLSGLSYEQYF. In this chain, TRBV25-1 is recombined with TRBJ2-7, with 7 bases in between that match TRBD2. Counted from cysteine to phenylalanine, this CDR3 has 15 amino acids. The read is trimmed to its CDR3 DNA, 45 bases read in frame from base 1. Trimming leaves V shorter by 3 bases and J shorter by 0 bases, with the junction holding 5 bases beyond the gene matches. From the germline V gene, CDR1 is MGHDK and CDR2 is SYGVNS.